The 14 T cell receptor beta chains in this list originate from one sample, sequenced in a study of post-analysis software for immune sequencing data. TCR beta cDNA libraries included unique molecular identifiers. TCRdb reprocessed the PCR reads with MiXCR, giving one entry per CDR3 protein. The sample contains around 200,000 distinct CDR3 sequences, 29% of which appear only once. Findings and limits, study-wide: When patients were compared with controls, four to six TRBV segments were more frequent, TRBV5-6, TRBV5-1 and TRBV20-1 among them.

The antigens of these receptors remain unknown. Material: blood. Every receptor here comes from a girl under 18 with multiple sclerosis.

The chain couples TRBV6-6 to TRBJ1-1, with unresolved D. The V end lost 3 bases, the J end lost 5 bases, and 4 bases lay between the germline ends. The CDR3 is made up of 11 amino acids. CDR1 and CDR2 (germline): MNHNY, SVGAGI (reference sequence). CDR3 nucleotide sequence: TGTGCCAGCAGTTATAGAACTGAAGCTTTCTTT. Translating gives CASSYRTEAFF.

This clonotype was detected many times. This chain joins TRBV29-1 and TRBJ2-1; 11 bases are a match to TRBD2. The CDR3 covers 15 residues. The germline CDR1 and CDR2 sequences are SQVTM and ANQGSEA. The V and J ends lost 6 bases and 5 bases, in that order; junction bases with no gene match: 9. The CDR3 region is CSVPPPGLADNEQFF. The CDR3 DNA reads as TGCAGCGTCCCCCCTCCGGGACTAGCGGACAATGAGCAGTTCTTC.

This clonotype was observed a few times. The chain couples TRBV7-3 to TRBJ1-6; TRBD1 aligns across 9 bases. Germline CDR1 is SGHTA and CDR2 is FQGTGA. The CDR3 runs to 14 residues. Germline trimming cut 5 bases from V and 7 bases from J; bases unmatched to any gene: 3. For the CDR3, the DNA is TGTGCCAGCAGCCCGGGACAGGGAAATTCACCCCTCCACTTT. Amino acid sequence: CASSPGQGNSPLHF.

This clonotype has more than one count but fewer than ten. The rearrangement joins TRBV20-1 to TRBJ2-7; the match to TRBD2 covers 11 bases. Unmatched junction bases numbered 7, after V lost 6 bases and J lost 6 bases. The length of the CDR3 is 13 residues. Germline-derived CDR1 and CDR2 are DFQATT and SNEGSKA (reference sequence). The CDR3 region is CSASTSGNGEQYF. In nucleotides, the CDR3 is TGCAGTGCATCGACTAGCGGGAACGGCGAGCAGTACTTC.

In its sample, this clonotype was seen many times. This chain uses TRBV7-2 with TRBJ1-5; TRBD1 is a possible D gene (6 bases). Trimming stripped 4 bases from V and 2 bases from J, with 6 bases between. CDR1 and CDR2 from the germline V gene are SGHTA and FQGNSA. The CDR3 is 13 amino acids. CDR3 nucleotides: TGTGCCAGCAGCTACAGGGGCAATCAGCCCCAGCATTTT. This sequence encodes CASSYRGNQPQHF.

The table lists this clonotype with many counts. The V call is TRBV7-3, the J call TRBJ2-1; 12 bases match TRBD2. J was trimmed by 6 bases and V by 5 bases; bases with no gene match: 2. The CDR3 contains 14 residues. Germline-derived CDR1 and CDR2 are SGHTA and FQGTGA. The CDR3 DNA follows: TGTGCCAGCAGCCTAGCGGGGGGGCTCAATGAGCAGTTCTTC. Translating it yields CASSLAGGLNEQFF.

This clonotype was seen a handful of times. The genes are TRBV29-1 and TRBJ1-3; 7 positions match TRBD1. Trimming cost V 6 bases and J 2 bases; bases outside gene matches: 1. CDR1 and CDR2 (germline): SQVTM, ANQGSEA. CDR3 size: 12 residues. CDR3 DNA: TGCAGCGTCGGGACAGCTGGAAACACCATATATTTT. Amino acid sequence: CSVGTAGNTIYF. The variable domain in full, with the rest retrieved from reference TRBV29-1 and TRBJ1-3, is SAVISQKPSRDICQRGTSLTIQCQVDSQVTMMFWYRQQPGQSLTLIATANQGSEATYESGFVIDKFPISRPNLTFSTLTVSNMSPEDSSIYLCSVGTAGNTIYFGEGSWLTVV.

This clonotype has just a few counts. This sequence joins TRBV3-1 and TRBJ1-1; possibly TRBD1 for D (6 bases). Germline V gene data show CDR1 as LGHDT and CDR2 as YNNKEL (reference sequence). Between the trimmed V and J ends, which lost 4 bases and 8 bases, there was a span of 17 bases. CDR3 length: 14 amino acids. The CDR3 DNA sequence: TGTGCCAGCAGCCCGCGTCGGGGGCCTACCGAAGCTTTCTTT. It codes for CASSPRRGPTEAFF.

This clonotype was seen a handful of times. This chain joins TRBV7-8 and TRBJ2-1, with TRBD2 matching 8 bases. V was pared by 3 bases and J by 7 bases, with 5 bases of the junction left unmatched. The germline V gene encodes CDR1 SGHVS and CDR2 FQNEAQ. This CDR3 is 14 amino acids long. CDR3 sequence reads: CASSLGSGINEQFF. The CDR3 DNA sequence: TGTGCCAGCAGCTTGGGTAGCGGGATAAATGAGCAGTTCTTC.

The J gene is TRBJ1-1, the V gene TRBV3-1; the match to TRBD1 covers 12 bases. CDR1 is LGHDT and CDR2 is YNNKEL in the germline V gene (reference sequence). The CDR3 covers 15 residues. J gave up 0 bases and V 6 bases, and 2 bases lay outside the gene matches. The CDR3 bases are TGTGCCAGCAGGGGGACAGGGGGCTTGAACACTGAAGCTTTCTTT. Residues: CASRGTGGLNTEAFF. Using reference TRBV3-1 and TRBJ1-1 for the parts outside the CDR3, the full variable domain is DTAVSQTPKYLVTQMGNDKSIKCEQNLGHDTMYWYKQDSKKFLKIMFSYNNKELIINETVPNRFSPKSPDKAHLNLHINSLELGDSAVYFCASRGTGGLNTEAFFGQGTRLTVV.

The rearrangement joins TRBV2 to TRBJ1-6; weak D call: TRBD1 (5 bases). The CDR3 length is 14 residues. The germline gives CDR1 SNHLY, CDR2 FYNNEI. Between the trimmed V and J ends, which lost 2 bases and 6 bases, there was a span of 8 bases. The CDR3 here is CASSETQVNSPLHF. The CDR3 DNA follows: TGTGCCAGCAGTGAAACACAGGTTAATTCACCCCTCCACTTT.

The sample holds many counts of this clonotype. The germline gene is not matched at one end of the junction; a read error may be the cause. The rearrangement joins TRBV4-1 to TRBJ1-2; D is perhaps TRBD1 (5 bases). Germline V gene sequence: CDR1 MGHRA, CDR2 YSYEKL. This CDR3 has 14 residues. The CDR3 here is CASSQGEGNYGYTF. In DNA form, the CDR3 reads TGCGCCAGCAGTCAAGGAGAGGGGAACTATGGCTACACCTTC.

This clonotype was counted a few times. V is TRBV6-5 and J is TRBJ2-7; 9 positions agree with TRBD1. Germline V CDR1 and CDR2: MNHEY, SVGAGI. The J segment lost 4 bases and the V segment lost 4 bases, leaving 5 bases of the junction unmatched. The CDR3 has 14 amino acids. CDR3 sequence reads: CASSWDRVRYEQYF. The CDR3 bases are TGTGCCAGCAGTTGGGACAGGGTGAGGTACGAGCAGTACTTC.

Details on this clonotype: Being one base from a much bigger clone, this may be a read error. The chain uses TRBV6-2 or TRBV6-3 and TRBJ1-5; D remains ambiguous. Germline V gene data show CDR1 as MNHEY and CDR2 as SVGEGT. V lost 5 bases and J 3 bases, leaving 8 bases between the germline ends. This CDR3 region has 13 residues. The CDR3 DNA is TGTGCCAGCAGTCTCTGCCTCAATCAGCCCCAGCATTTT. Protein: CASSLCLNQPQHF.